The present T cell receptor beta chain was sequenced within a study of T cell responses to AZD1222 COVID-19 vaccine. Study-level findings and limits: A rise in Spike-specific TCR breadth and depth followed two AZD1222 doses. Unmutated variant regions reportedly attract nearly half of all spike-specific TCRs. A mostly white British donor set with more females was recruited, and clonal diversity was possibly underestimated. Spike was spanned by vaccine-associated CD4 TCRs, which were dominant at 160-218 and 743-854.

For this clone: As yet, its antigen is unknown.

Some clones are missing from TCRdb's copy, which holds only in-frame ones; the method was immunoSEQ multiplex PCR. The sample has around 75,000 clones; 85% are singletons. The starting material was peripheral blood, obtained on day 0 of AZD1222 vaccination. The receptor comes from an adult in good health.

The CDR3 reads CASSSYTGELFF. CDR3 bases: TGTGCCAGCAGCTCCTACACCGGGGAGCTGTTTTTT. The rearrangement uses TRBV11-2 and TRBJ2-2; D gene unclear. The V and J ends lost 4 bases and 3 bases respectively, with 3 bases between them. Germline V gene sequence: CDR1 SGHAT, CDR2 FQNNGV. The CDR3 covers 12 residues.